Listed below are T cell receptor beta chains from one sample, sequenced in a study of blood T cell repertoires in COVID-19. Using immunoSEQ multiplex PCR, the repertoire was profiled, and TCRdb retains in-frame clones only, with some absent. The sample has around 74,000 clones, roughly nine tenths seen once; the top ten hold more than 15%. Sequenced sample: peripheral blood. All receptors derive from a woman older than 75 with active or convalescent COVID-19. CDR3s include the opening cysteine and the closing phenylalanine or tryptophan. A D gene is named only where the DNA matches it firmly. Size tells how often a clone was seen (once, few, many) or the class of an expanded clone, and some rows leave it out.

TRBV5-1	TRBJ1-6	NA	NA	CASSFTLQVVDNSPLHF	TGCGCCAGCAGCTTCACCCTACAGGTTGTCGATAATTCACCCCTCCACTTT
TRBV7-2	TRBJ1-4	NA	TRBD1	CASSLDRGNEKLFF	TGTGCCAGCAGCCTGGACAGGGGGAATGAAAAACTGTTTTTT
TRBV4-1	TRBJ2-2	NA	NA	CASSQDETRNTGELFF	TGCGCCAGCAGCCAAGACGAGACTAGGAACACCGGGGAGCTGTTTTTT
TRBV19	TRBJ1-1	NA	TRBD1	CATLPGQGVSGYDTEAFF	TGTGCCACCCTTCCGGGACAGGGGGTGAGCGGGTATGACACTGAAGCTTTCTTT
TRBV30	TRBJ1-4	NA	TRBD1	CAWSVRVGGEKLFF	TGTGCCTGGAGTGTACGGGTAGGGGGCGAAAAACTGTTTTTT
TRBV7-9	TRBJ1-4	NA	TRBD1	CASSPDRVMNEKLFF	TGTGCCAGCAGTCCGGACAGGGTTATGAATGAAAAACTGTTTTTT
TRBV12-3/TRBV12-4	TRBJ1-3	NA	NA	CASSRTVKNTIYF	TGTGCCAGCAGTCGGACAGTGAAAAACACCATATATTTT
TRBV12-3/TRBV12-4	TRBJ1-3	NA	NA	CASTLGNTIYF	TGTGCCAGCACCTTGGGAAACACCATATATTTT
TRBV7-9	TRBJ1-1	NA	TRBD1	CASSLLQGAAFF	TGTGCCAGCAGCTTGTTACAGGGGGCTGCTTTCTTT
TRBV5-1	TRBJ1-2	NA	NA	CASSLTGTDGYTF	TGCGCCAGCAGCTTGACAGGGACGGATGGCTACACCTTC
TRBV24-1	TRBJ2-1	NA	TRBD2	CATSEPTSGGTYNEQFF	TGTGCCACCAGTGAACCTACTAGCGGGGGGACCTACAATGAGCAGTTCTTC
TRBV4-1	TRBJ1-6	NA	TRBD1	CASSQEARQGGNSPLHF	TGCGCCAGCAGCCAAGAGGCGAGACAGGGGGGTAATTCACCCCTCCACTTT
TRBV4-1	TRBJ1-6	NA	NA	CASSQDVVGRYLHF	TGCGCCAGCAGCCAAGATGTCGTTGGGAGGTACCTCCACTTT
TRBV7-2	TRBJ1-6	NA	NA	CASSLSSSPLHF	TGTGCCAGCAGCTTATCTAGTTCACCCCTCCACTTT
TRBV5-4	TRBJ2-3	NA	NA	CASSLGQVISTDTQYF	TGTGCCAGCAGCTTGGGACAGGTGATTAGCACAGATACGCAGTATTTT
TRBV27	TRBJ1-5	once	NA	CASSLLGGPSNQPQHF	TGTGCCAGCAGTTTGTTGGGAGGTCCGAGCAATCAGCCCCAGCATTTT
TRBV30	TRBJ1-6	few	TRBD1	CAWSVTGGRNSPLHF	TGTGCCTGGAGTGTAACAGGGGGAAGAAATTCACCCCTCCACTTT
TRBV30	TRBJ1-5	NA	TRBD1	CAWSGDRGYGPQPQHF	TGTGCCTGGAGTGGGGACAGGGGGTACGGTCCCCAGCCCCAGCATTTT
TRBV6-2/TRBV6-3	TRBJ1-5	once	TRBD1	CASSPTGGPNSNQPQHF	TGTGCCAGCAGCCCAACAGGGGGCCCCAATAGCAATCAGCCCCAGCATTTT
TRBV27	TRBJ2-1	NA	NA	CASSLNQAYEQFF	TGTGCCAGCAGTTTGAATCAGGCGTATGAGCAGTTCTTC
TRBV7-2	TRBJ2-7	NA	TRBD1	CASSVLPGQAYEQYF	TGTGCCAGCAGCGTCCTCCCGGGACAGGCCTACGAGCAGTACTTC
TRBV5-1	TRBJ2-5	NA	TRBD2	CASSTLGVGLGQETQYF	TGCGCCAGCAGCACCCTGGGGGTGGGACTAGGCCAAGAGACCCAGTACTTC
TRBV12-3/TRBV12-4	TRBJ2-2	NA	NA	CASRGETGELFF	TGTGCCAGCAGGGGAGAAACCGGGGAGCTGTTTTTT
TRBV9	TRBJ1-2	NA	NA	CASSGPPGDYGYTF	TGTGCCAGCAGCGGACCCCCAGGGGACTATGGCTACACCTTC
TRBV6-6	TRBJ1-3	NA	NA	CASSYGGASGNTIYF	TGTGCCAGCAGTTACGGGGGCGCGTCGGGAAACACCATATATTTT
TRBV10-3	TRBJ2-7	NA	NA	CANADSPYEQYF	TGTGCCAACGCGGACAGCCCCTACGAGCAGTACTTC